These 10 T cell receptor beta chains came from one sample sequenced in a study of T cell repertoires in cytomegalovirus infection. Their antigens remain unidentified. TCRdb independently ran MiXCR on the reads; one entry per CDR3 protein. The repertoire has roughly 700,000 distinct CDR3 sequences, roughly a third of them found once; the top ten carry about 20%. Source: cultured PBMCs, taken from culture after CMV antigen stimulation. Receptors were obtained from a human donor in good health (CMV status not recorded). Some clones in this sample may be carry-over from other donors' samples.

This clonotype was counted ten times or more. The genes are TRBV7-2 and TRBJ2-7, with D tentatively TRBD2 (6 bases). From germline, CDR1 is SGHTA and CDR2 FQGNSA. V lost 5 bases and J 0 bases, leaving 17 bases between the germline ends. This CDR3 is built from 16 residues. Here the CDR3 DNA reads TGTGCCAGCAGCCCCGGTGTTGCGGGGCCCTCCTACGAGCAGTACTTC. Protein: CASSPGVAGPSYEQYF.

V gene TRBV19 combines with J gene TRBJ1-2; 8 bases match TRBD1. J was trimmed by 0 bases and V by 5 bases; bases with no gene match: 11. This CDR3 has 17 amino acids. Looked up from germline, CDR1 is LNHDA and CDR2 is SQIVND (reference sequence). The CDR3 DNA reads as TGTGCCAGTAGTTCCCGGACAGGGCCGAAAGCTAACTATGGCTACACCTTC. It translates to CASSSRTGPKANYGYTF. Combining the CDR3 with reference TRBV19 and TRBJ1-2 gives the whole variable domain DGGITQSPKYLFRKEGQNVTLSCEQNLNHDAMYWYRQDPGQGLRLIYYSQIVNDFQKGDIAEGYSVSREKKESFPLTVTSAQKNPTAFYLCASSSRTGPKANYGYTFGSGTRLTVV.

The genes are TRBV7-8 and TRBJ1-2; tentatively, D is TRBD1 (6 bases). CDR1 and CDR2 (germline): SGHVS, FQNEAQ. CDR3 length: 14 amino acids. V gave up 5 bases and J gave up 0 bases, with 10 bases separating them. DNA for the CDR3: TGTGCCAGCAGCCACAGGGACGCTAACTATGGCTACACCTTC. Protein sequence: CASSHRDANYGYTF.

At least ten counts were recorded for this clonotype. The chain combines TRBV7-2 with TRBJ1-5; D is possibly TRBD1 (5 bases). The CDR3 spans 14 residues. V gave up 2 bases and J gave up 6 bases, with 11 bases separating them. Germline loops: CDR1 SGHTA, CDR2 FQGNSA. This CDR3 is CASSLQGWGQPQHF. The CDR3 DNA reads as TGTGCCAGCAGCTTACAGGGTTGGGGTCAGCCCCAGCATTTT.

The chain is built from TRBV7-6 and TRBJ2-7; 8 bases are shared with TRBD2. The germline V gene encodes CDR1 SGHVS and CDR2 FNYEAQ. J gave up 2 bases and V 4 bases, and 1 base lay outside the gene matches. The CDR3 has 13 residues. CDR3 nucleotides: TGTGCCAGCAGCTGGGGACTAGCCTACGAGCAGTACTTC. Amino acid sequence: CASSWGLAYEQYF. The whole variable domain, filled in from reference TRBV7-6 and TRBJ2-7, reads GAGVSQSPRYKVTKRGQDVALRCDPISGHVSLYWYRQALGQGPEFLTYFNYEAQQDKSGLPNDRFSAERPEGSISTLTIQRTEQRDSAMYRCASSWGLAYEQYFGPGTRLTVT.

For the CDR3, the DNA is TGCAGTGCTAGGGGGACTAGCGGAAGCTCCTACAATGAGCAGTTCTTC. Encoded protein: CSARGTSGSSYNEQFF. The chain combines TRBV20-1 with TRBJ2-1; 11 bases align to TRBD2. V was pared by 3 bases and J by 0 bases, with 4 bases of the junction left unmatched. CDR3 length equals 16 residues. The germline gives CDR1 DFQATT, CDR2 SNEGSKA (reference sequence).

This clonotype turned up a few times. CDR3 sequence (DNA): TGTGCCAGCAGCCCCGTGGCTAGCGGGGGCCGAACGCACAGCACAGATACGCAGTATTTT. This encodes CASSPVASGGRTHSTDTQYF. This chain uses TRBV13 with TRBJ2-3; 10 bases map to TRBD2. Germline loops: CDR1 PRHDT, CDR2 FYEKMQ (reference sequence). CDR3 length: 20 amino acids. Trimming cost V 5 bases and J 0 bases; bases outside gene matches: 17.

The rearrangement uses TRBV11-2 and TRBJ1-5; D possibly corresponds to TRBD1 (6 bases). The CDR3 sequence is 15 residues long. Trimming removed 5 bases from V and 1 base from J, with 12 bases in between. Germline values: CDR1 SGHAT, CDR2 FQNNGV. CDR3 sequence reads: CASSERGASNQPQHF. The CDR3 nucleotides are TGTGCCAGCAGCGAACGGGGGGCGAGCAATCAGCCCCAGCATTTT.

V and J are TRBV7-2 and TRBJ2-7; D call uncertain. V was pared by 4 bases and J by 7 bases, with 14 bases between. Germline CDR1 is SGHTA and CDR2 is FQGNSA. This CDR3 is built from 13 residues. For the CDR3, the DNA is TGTGCCAGCAGCTCACGGCCCCTAGGGGAGCAGTACTTC. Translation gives CASSSRPLGEQYF.

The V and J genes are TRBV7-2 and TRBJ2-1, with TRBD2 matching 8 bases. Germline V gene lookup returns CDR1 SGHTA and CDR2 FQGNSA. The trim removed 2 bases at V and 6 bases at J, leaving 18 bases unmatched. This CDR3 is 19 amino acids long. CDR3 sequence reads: CASSLNFAVAGTSGNEQFF. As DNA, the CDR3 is TGTGCCAGCAGCTTAAATTTCGCGGTAGCGGGAACCTCTGGCAATGAGCAGTTCTTC. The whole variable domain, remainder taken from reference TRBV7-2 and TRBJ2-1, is GAGVSQSPSNKVTEKGKDVELRCDPISGHTALYWYRQSLGQGLEFLIYFQGNSAPDKSGLPSDRFSAERTGGSVSTLTIQRTQQEDSAVYLCASSLNFAVAGTSGNEQFFGPGTRLTVL.